This record covers a single TCR beta chain. Its antigen is not identified. Second-dose timings of about 4 or about 12 weeks were pooled. CDR1 and CDR2 (germline): LGHNA, YSLEER. The CDR3 covers 15 residues. The V and J ends lost 1 base and 3 bases respectively, with 9 bases between them. TCRdb's table, derived via immunoSEQ multiplex PCR, lists solely in-frame clones and lacks some. Of 70,000 to 95,000 clones in the sample, approximately 90% were seen once. This sample stems from a study of T cell responses to AZD1222 COVID-19 vaccine. The study, taken as a whole, reports: Possibly, clonal diversity was underestimated; donors were largely white British and included more females. Repertoire collection took place solely once the T cell response had peaked.

The V gene is TRBV4-3, the J gene TRBJ2-2; a possible D gene is TRBD2 (5 bases). This sample comprised peripheral blood, obtained 28 days after the second AZD1222 dose. The sequence was collected from an adult who received the AZD1222 COVID-19 vaccine. The DNA for the CDR3 is TGCGCCAGCAGCCAAGGGGGAGAGTACACCGGGGAGCTGTTTTTT. This sequence encodes CASSQGGEYTGELFF.